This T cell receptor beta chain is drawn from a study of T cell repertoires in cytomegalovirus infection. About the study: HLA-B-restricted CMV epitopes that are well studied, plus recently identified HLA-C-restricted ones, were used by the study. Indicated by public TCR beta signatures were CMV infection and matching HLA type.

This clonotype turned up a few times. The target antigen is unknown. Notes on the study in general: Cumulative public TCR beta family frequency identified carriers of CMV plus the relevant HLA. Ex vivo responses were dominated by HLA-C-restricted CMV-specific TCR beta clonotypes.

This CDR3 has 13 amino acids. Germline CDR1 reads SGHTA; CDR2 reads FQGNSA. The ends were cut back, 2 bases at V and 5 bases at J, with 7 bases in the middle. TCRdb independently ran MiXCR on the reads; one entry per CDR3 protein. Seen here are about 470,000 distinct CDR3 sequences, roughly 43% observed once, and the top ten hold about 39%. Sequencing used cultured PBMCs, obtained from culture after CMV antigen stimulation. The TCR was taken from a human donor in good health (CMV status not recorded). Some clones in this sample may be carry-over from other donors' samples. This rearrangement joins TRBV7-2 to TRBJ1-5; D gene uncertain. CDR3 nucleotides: TGTGCCAGCAGCTTAACCCCCTATCAGCCCCAGCATTTT. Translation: CASSLTPYQPQHF. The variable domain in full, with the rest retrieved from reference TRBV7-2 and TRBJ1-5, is GAGVSQSPSNKVTEKGKDVELRCDPISGHTALYWYRQSLGQGLEFLIYFQGNSAPDKSGLPSDRFSAERTGGSVSTLTIQRTQQEDSAVYLCASSLTPYQPQHFGDGTRLSIL.